This TCR beta chain was documented in a study of T-cell reconstitution after alpha-beta-depleted transplantation in children (dated by TCRdb to 2016 to 2017). Study-level background: Using TCR repertoire profiling, the study quantitatively followed how T-cell immune reconstitution unfolded in children after TCRalphabeta/CD19-depleted allogeneic hematopoietic cell transplantation.

The library was made by PCR. This sample was sequenced with an Illumina HiSeq 2500. TCR library preparation used molecular barcoding, with unique molecular identifiers applied to normalize quantification of the TCRbeta repertoire. TCRdb itself trimmed the public reads at Q25 with fastp, ran MiXCR and retained productive beta chains. Each CDR3 protein appears once, grouped with its most common genes and DNA. Recorded for this sample are a few hundred thousand distinct CDR3 sequences; about a tenth of them occurred a single time. Under 3% of the sample is taken by the ten largest. The CDR3 contains 12 residues, cysteine and phenylalanine counted. The CDR3 DNA has 36 bases and is translated from base 1. Sequences MDHEN (CDR1) and SYDVKM (CDR2) are obtained from the germline V gene. This clonotype showed up just a few times. The antigen it binds to is not known. The record has no base qualities; no much larger clone is one base away.

The sequences come from PBMCs from the stem cell graft donor, collected from the stem cell graft. This TCR derives from a human donor who donated a stem cell graft to a child with acute lymphoblastic leukemia. This chain is built from TRBV28 and TRBJ2-7; no D gene call is confident. The CDR3 reads as follows: CVRNPASYEQYF. The DNA reads as follows: TGTGTCCGCAATCCCGCCTCCTACGAGCAGTACTTC.